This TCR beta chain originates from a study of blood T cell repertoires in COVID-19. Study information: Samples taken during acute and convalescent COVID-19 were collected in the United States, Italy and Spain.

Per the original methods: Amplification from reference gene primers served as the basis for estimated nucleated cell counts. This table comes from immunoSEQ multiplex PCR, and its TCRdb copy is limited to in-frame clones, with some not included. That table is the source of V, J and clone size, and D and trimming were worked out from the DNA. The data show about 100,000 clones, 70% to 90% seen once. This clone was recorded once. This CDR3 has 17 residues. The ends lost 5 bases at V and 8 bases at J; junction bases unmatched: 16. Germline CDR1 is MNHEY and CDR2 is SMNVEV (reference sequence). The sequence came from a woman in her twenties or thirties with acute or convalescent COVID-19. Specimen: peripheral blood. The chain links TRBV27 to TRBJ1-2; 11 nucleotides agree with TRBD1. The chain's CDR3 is CASSPSSGGQGAGGYTF. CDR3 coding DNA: TGTGCCAGCAGTCCATCATCAGGCGGACAGGGGGCGGGCGGCTACACCTTC.